This T cell receptor (beta chain) was sequenced during a study of shared clonotypes between healthy human individuals. Study-level results: Rarefaction exposed incomplete sorted-subset sequencing despite large depth. Some naive CD4 clonotypes, around 5%, turned up in common across several donors. Only blood was sampled, and tissue TCR repertoires likely differ from blood ones.

TCRdb's table, derived via immunoSEQ multiplex PCR, lists solely in-frame clones and lacks some. The sample lists over a million clones, 98% seen once, with about 0.4% in the top ten. Concerning this clone itself: Its antigen is undetermined.

The specimen was naive CD4+ T cells sorted from blood. Subset indicated: CD45RA+ positively selected. The sequence was obtained from a young man in good health.

The CDR3 loop is CAISESTGENQPQHF. In DNA form, the CDR3 reads TGTGCCATCAGTGAGTCGACAGGGGAGAATCAGCCCCAGCATTTT. The rearrangement links TRBV10-3 to TRBJ1-5; TRBD1 agrees at 8 bases. The CDR3 has 15 residues. V was clipped by 0 bases and J by 4 bases; unmatched bases: 2. The germline V gene has CDR1 ENHRY and CDR2 SYGVKD.